The 20 T cell receptor beta chains below all came from one sample that was sequenced in a study of cytomegalovirus exposure and HLA in healthy donors. Use of 60 Vbeta and 13 Jbeta primers characterized the PCR. Assay used: immunoSEQ multiplex PCR; TCRdb lists only in-frame clones, some missing. The sample lists over 150,000 clones; 75% to 90% were seen once. Sequencing input: PBMCs. Receptor source: a male donor in good health and CMV-seronegative.

This clone was observed a handful of times. The chain couples TRBV29-1 to TRBJ2-6, with D perhaps matching TRBD2 (5 bases). CDR1 SQVTM and CDR2 ANQGSEA come from the germline V gene. This CDR3 has 13 amino acids. Trimming shortened V by 4 bases and J by 3 bases, and 7 bases separated the two germline ends. This chain's CDR3 is CSVGGGGANVLTF. In DNA, the CDR3 is TGCAGCGTTGGAGGAGGTGGGGCCAACGTCCTGACTTTC.

This clone was found a few times. The chain uses TRBV6-5 and TRBJ1-6, with 8 bases matching TRBD1. The CDR3 extends over 14 amino acids. The trim removed 6 bases at V and 6 bases at J, leaving 4 bases unmatched. Germline V lookup: CDR1 MNHEY, CDR2 SVGAGI. The CDR3: CASSLRGPNSPLHF. CDR3 sequence (DNA): TGTGCCAGCAGCCTCAGGGGGCCTAATTCACCCCTCCACTTT.

V and J are TRBV2 and TRBJ1-1; D perhaps matches TRBD1 (5 bases). The germline CDR1 and CDR2 sequences are SNHLY and FYNNEI. This CDR3 is 15 amino acids long. V lost 5 bases and J 1 base, leaving 14 bases between the germline ends. The CDR3 loop reads CASSWAPGQNTEAFF. The CDR3 coding sequence is TGTGCCAGCAGTTGGGCACCAGGACAGAACACTGAAGCTTTCTTT.

The chain joins TRBV6-6 to TRBJ2-3, with D possibly matching TRBD2 (7 bases). The CDR3 runs 14 residues. CDR1 is MNHNY and CDR2 is SVGAGI in the germline V gene (reference sequence). V was pared by 2 bases and J by 6 bases, with 12 bases between. The CDR3 protein is CASSYGGAGDTQYF. The CDR3 bases are TGTGCCAGCAGTTACGGGGGGGCCGGTGATACGCAGTATTTT.

This chain uses TRBV14 with TRBJ1-1; D remains ambiguous. Germline CDR1 reads SGHDN; CDR2 reads FVKESK. The V and J ends lost 5 bases and 1 base respectively, with 5 bases between them. The CDR3 is 12 residues long. The CDR3 sequence is CASSRGNTEAFF. Written as DNA, the CDR3 is TGTGCCAGCAGCAGAGGGAACACTGAAGCTTTCTTT.

The chain is built from TRBV6-1 and TRBJ2-3; TRBD2 agrees at 13 bases. After removal of 4 bases from V and 4 bases from J, the junction contained 5 bases not matched to a gene. The germline V gene has CDR1 MNHNS and CDR2 SASEGT. The CDR3 spans 16 residues. Here the CDR3 DNA reads TGTGCCAGCAGTGCTGGACTAGCGGGGGACCCAGATACGCAGTATTTT. This sequence encodes CASSAGLAGDPDTQYF.

Details on this clone: Germline is not matched at one junction end, which may reflect a read error. The V gene is TRBV19, the J gene TRBJ2-1; maybe TRBD2 (7 bases). Germline CDR1 LNHDA, CDR2 SQIVND (reference sequence). The CDR3 has 14 amino acids. The CDR3 DNA follows: TGTGCCAGTAGTATATCGGAGGGGGGGATTTTTTCCATCTTC. Translating it yields CASSISEGGIFSIF.

The V and J genes are TRBV5-4 and TRBJ1-6; no clear D. Trimming pared 4 bases from V and 7 bases from J, leaving 6 bases between. The CDR3 runs to 12 residues. Germline V lookup: CDR1 SGHNT, CDR2 YYREEE (reference sequence). This CDR3 is CASSQSNSPLHF. The CDR3 coding sequence is TGTGCCAGCAGCCAATCAAATTCACCCCTCCACTTT.

The J gene is TRBJ1-2, the V gene TRBV6-5, with D possibly being TRBD1 (5 bases). V gave up 4 bases and J gave up 8 bases, with 14 bases separating them. Per germline, CDR1 MNHEY and CDR2 SVGAGI. The CDR3 has 13 residues. This CDR3 is CASSSGDLGGYTF. CDR3 coding DNA: TGTGCCAGCAGTTCGGGGGACCTAGGGGGCTACACCTTC.

As concerns this clone: Germline and junction disagree at one end, which may indicate a read error. The V and J genes are TRBV7-9 and TRBJ1-2; TRBD1 matches 11 bases. The CDR3 is made up of 16 amino acids. The germline CDR1 and CDR2 sequences are SEHNR and FQNEAQ (reference sequence). DNA for the CDR3: TGTTCCAGCAGCTACGGGACAGGGGGAGCGATGGATGGCTACACCTTC. It translates to CSSSYGTGGAMDGYTF. The full variable domain, rest sourced from reference TRBV7-9 and TRBJ1-2, is DTGVSQNPRHKITKRGQNVTFRCDPISEHNRLYWYRQTLGQGPEFLTYFQNEAQLEKSRLLSDRFSAERPKGSFSTLEIQRTEQGDSAMYLCSSSYGTGGAMDGYTFGSGTRLTVV.

V usage is TRBV15 and J usage is TRBJ2-7; possibly TRBD2 for D (6 bases). The germline V and J ends were trimmed by 5 bases and 2 bases, with 16 bases remaining between them. This CDR3 contains 15 residues. Germline CDR1 is LNHNV and CDR2 is YYDKDF (reference sequence). The CDR3 DNA reads TGTGCCACCAGCTCCCTTCGGGGGACTCCCTACGAGCAGTACTTC. Amino acids: CATSSLRGTPYEQYF.

The J gene is TRBJ1-2, the V gene TRBV7-8; 8 bases are shared with TRBD1. Looked up from germline, CDR1 is SGHVS and CDR2 is FQNEAQ. The CDR3 is 15 residues long. V was clipped by 2 bases and J by 7 bases; unmatched bases: 9. The CDR3 reads CASSLWQGAPGGYTF. The CDR3 bases are TGTGCCAGCAGCTTATGGCAGGGGGCGCCGGGTGGCTACACCTTC.

This clone came up once. This sequence joins TRBV11-3 and TRBJ2-2; D ambiguous. The V end lost 3 bases, the J end lost 11 bases, and 10 bases lay between the germline ends. Germline V lookup: CDR1 SGHNT, CDR2 YENEEA. This CDR3 is built from 12 residues. DNA for the CDR3: TGTGCCAGCAGCTTGCTTTCGACAGAGCTGTTTTTT. Protein sequence: CASSLLSTELFF.

The chain links TRBV14 to TRBJ2-1; TRBD1 matches at 7 bases. The CDR3 has 14 amino acids. V gave up 5 bases and J gave up 5 bases; unmatched junction bases: 6. CDR1 and CDR2 from the germline V gene are SGHDN and FVKESK. The DNA for the CDR3 is TGTGCCAGCAGCTACAGGGGCCCGAACAATGAGCAGTTCTTC. Amino acid sequence: CASSYRGPNNEQFF.

This chain connects TRBV5-4 to TRBJ2-5; D possibly corresponds to TRBD1 (6 bases). The CDR3 loop spans 15 amino acids. The V gene lost 5 bases and the J gene lost 4 bases, with 18 bases spanning the gap. The germline V gene encodes CDR1 SGHNT and CDR2 YYREEE (reference sequence). The CDR3 DNA reads as TGTGCCAGCAGTCCCCCCGGACAGAGGGGAGAGACCCAGTACTTC. It codes for CASSPPGQRGETQYF.

This chain links TRBV6-1 with TRBJ1-1; D might be TRBD1 (5 bases). The CDR3 runs to 14 residues. V gave up 3 bases and J gave up 0 bases, with 8 bases separating them. The V gene's germline CDR1 is MNHNS and CDR2 SASEGT. CDR3 DNA: TGTGCCAGCAGTGAGGCAGGGTTGAACACTGAAGCTTTCTTT. Its translation: CASSEAGLNTEAFF.

This chain joins TRBV5-1 and TRBJ2-1, with D hard to call. CDR1 and CDR2 from the germline V gene are SGHRS and YFSETQ. CDR3 size: 15 residues. Trimming removed 0 bases at V and 7 bases at J, with 14 bases between. CDR3 in amino acids: CASSLAGPTRNEQFF. DNA for the CDR3: TGCGCCAGCAGCTTGGCTGGGCCCACCCGGAATGAGCAGTTCTTC.

J is TRBJ1-1 and V is TRBV11-2; TRBD1 matches at 9 bases. The trim removed 5 bases at V and 1 base at J, leaving 8 bases unmatched. CDR1 is SGHAT and CDR2 is FQNNGV in the germline V gene. The CDR3 is made up of 16 amino acids. CDR3 nucleotide sequence: TGTGCCAGCAGCCGGGGACAGGGAGGAACGAACACTGAAGCTTTCTTT. This sequence encodes CASSRGQGGTNTEAFF.

The chain has TRBV5-1 and TRBJ2-7; D gene unclear. The CDR3 spans 12 residues. Trimming left V 0 bases short and J 3 bases short, with 4 bases between. Germline-derived CDR1 and CDR2 are SGHRS and YFSETQ. This CDR3 is CASSLVGYEQYF. CDR3 in DNA: TGCGCCAGCAGCTTGGTCGGCTACGAGCAGTACTTC.

The chain joins TRBV10-3 to TRBJ1-2; 8 nucleotides align to TRBD1. Germline CDR1 ENHRY, CDR2 SYGVKD. V lost 4 bases, J lost 5 bases, and 12 bases stayed unmatched. This CDR3 has 16 residues. CDR3 nucleotide sequence: TGTGCCATCAGTGGATATGACAGGGGCGCATTGTATGGCTACACCTTC. Amino acid sequence: CAISGYDRGALYGYTF.